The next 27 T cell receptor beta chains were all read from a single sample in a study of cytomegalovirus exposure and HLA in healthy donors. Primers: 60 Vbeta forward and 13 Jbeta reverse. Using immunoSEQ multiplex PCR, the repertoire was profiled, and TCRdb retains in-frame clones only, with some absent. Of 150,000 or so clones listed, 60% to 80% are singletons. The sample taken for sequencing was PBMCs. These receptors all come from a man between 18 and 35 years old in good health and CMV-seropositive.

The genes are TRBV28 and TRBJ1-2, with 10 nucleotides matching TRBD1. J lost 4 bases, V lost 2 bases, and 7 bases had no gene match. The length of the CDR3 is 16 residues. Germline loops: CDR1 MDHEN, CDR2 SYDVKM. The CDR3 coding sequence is TGTGCCAGCAGTTTACCCGGGACAGGGGTTTCCTATGGCTACACCTTC. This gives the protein CASSLPGTGVSYGYTF.

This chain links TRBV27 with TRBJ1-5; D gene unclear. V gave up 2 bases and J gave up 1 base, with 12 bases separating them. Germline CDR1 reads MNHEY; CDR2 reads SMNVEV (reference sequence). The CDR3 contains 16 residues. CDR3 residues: CASSLRRGSSNQPQHF. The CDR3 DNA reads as TGTGCCAGCAGTTTACGTCGAGGGTCCAGCAATCAGCCCCAGCATTTT.

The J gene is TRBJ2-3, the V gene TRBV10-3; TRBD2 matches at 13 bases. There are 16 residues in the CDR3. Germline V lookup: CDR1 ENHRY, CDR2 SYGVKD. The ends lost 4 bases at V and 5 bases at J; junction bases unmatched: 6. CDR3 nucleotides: TGTGCCATCAGTGCTGGGACTAGCGGGATTTTAGATACGCAGTATTTT. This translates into CAISAGTSGILDTQYF.

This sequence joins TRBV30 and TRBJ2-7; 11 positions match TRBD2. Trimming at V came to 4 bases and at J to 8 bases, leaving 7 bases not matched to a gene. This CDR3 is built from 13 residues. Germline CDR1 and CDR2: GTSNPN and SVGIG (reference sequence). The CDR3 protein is CAWNGTSGRKQYV. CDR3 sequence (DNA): TGTGCCTGGAACGGGACTAGCGGTCGGAAGCAGTACGTC.

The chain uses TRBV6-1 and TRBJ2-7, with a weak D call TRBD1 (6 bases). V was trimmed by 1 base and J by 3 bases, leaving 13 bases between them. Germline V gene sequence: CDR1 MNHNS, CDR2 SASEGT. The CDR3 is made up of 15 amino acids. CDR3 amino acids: CASSEGRAGDYEQYV. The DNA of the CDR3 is TGTGCCAGCAGTGAAGGTCGGGCAGGGGACTACGAGCAGTACGTC.

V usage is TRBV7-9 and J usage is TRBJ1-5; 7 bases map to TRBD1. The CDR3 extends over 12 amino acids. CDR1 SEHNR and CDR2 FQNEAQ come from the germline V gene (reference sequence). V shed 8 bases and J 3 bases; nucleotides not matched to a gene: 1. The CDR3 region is CASGTDNQPQHF. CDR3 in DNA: TGTGCCAGCGGGACAGACAATCAGCCCCAGCATTTT.

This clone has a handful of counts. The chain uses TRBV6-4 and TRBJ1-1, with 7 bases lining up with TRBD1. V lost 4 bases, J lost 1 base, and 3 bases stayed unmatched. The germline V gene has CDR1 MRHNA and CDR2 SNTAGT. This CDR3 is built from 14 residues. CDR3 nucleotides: TGTGCCAGCAGTGCTAAGGGGGCGAACACTGAAGCTTTCTTT. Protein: CASSAKGANTEAFF.

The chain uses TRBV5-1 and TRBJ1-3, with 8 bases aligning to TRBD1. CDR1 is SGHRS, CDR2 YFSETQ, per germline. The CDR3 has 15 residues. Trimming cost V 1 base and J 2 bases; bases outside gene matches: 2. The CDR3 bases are TGCGCCAGCAGCTTGATGACAGGGGCTGGAAACACCATATATTTT. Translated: CASSLMTGAGNTIYF.

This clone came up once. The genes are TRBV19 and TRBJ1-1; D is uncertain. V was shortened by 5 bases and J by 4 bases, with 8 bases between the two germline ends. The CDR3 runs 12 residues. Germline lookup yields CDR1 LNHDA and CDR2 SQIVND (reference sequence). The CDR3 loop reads CASSYYSTEAFF. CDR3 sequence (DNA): TGTGCCAGTAGTTATTACAGCACTGAAGCTTTCTTT.

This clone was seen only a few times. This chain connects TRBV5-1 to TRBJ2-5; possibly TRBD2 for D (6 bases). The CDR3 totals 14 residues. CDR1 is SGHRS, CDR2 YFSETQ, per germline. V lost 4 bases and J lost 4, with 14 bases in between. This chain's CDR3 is CASSASSARETQYF. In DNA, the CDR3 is TGCGCCAGCAGCGCATCTAGCGCGCGAGAGACCCAGTACTTC.

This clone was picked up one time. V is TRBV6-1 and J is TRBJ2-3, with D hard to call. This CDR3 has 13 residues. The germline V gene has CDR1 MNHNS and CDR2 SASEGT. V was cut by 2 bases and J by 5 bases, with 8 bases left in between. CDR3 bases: TGTGCCAGCAGTGAAAACCAGCGAGATACGCAGTATTTT. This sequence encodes CASSENQRDTQYF.

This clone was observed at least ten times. Written as DNA, the CDR3 is TGTGCCAGCAGGAATGCCGGGACTAGCAATGAGCAGTTCTTC. Translating gives CASRNAGTSNEQFF. V and J are TRBV6-5 and TRBJ2-1, with 8 bases matching TRBD2. The J segment lost 6 bases and the V segment lost 6 bases, leaving 7 bases of the junction unmatched. The CDR3 length is 14 residues. Germline assignment: CDR1 MNHEY and CDR2 SVGAGI.

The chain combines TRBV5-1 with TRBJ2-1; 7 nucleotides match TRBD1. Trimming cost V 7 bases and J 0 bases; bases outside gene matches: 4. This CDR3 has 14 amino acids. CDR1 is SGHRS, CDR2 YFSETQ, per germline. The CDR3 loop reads CASRRDSSYNEQFF. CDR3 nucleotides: TGCGCCAGCCGCAGGGACAGCTCCTACAATGAGCAGTTCTTC.

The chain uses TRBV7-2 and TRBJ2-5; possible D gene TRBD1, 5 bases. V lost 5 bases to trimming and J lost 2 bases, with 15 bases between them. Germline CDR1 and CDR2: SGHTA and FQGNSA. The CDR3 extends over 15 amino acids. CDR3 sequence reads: CASSVGLGVQETQYF. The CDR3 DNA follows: TGTGCCAGCAGCGTAGGGCTAGGGGTTCAAGAGACCCAGTACTTC.

Here the CDR3 DNA reads TGTGCCAGCAGTGGGCAGGTGTTGACAGTAAAAAACATTCAGTACTTC. Translated: CASSGQVLTVKNIQYF. J is TRBJ2-4 and V is TRBV2; maybe TRBD1 (5 bases). The V gene's germline CDR1 is SNHLY and CDR2 FYNNEI. This CDR3 contains 16 residues. Trimming pared 4 bases from V and 4 bases from J, leaving 17 bases between. Variable domain in full (rest from reference TRBV2 and TRBJ2-4): EPEVTQTPSHQVTQMGQEVILRCVPISNHLYFYWYRQILGQKVEFLVSFYNNEISEKSEIFDDQFSVERPDGSNFTLKIRSTKLEDSAMYFCASSGQVLTVKNIQYFGAGTRLSVL.

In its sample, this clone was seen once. CDR3 coding DNA: TGTGCCAGCAGCACGGACAGGATCACTGAAGCTTTCTTT. Its translation is CASSTDRITEAFF. The rearrangement links TRBV7-2 to TRBJ1-1; 7 bases line up with TRBD1. Unmatched junction bases numbered 4, after V lost 5 bases and J lost 4 bases. The CDR3 is 13 residues long. CDR1 SGHTA and CDR2 FQGNSA come from the germline V gene.

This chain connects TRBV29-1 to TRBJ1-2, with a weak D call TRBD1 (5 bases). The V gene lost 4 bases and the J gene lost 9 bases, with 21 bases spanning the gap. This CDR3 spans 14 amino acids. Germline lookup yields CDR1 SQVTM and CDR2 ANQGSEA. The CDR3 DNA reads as TGCAGCGTTGCCGAAGGGGTTCAAGCTAGGAGCTACACCTTC. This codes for CSVAEGVQARSYTF.

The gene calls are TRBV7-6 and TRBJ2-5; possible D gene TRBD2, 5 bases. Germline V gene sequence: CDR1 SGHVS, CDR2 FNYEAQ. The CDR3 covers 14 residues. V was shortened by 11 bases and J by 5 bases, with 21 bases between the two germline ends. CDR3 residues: CAGNPLMGGETQYF. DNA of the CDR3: TGTGCCGGCAACCCATTGATGGGCGGGGAGACCCAGTACTTC.

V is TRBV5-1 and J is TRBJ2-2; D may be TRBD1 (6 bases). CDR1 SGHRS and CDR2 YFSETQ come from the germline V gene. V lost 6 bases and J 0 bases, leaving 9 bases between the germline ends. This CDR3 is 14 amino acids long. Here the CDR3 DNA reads TGCGCCAGCACACAGGGTACGAACACCGGGGAGCTGTTTTTT. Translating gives CASTQGTNTGELFF.

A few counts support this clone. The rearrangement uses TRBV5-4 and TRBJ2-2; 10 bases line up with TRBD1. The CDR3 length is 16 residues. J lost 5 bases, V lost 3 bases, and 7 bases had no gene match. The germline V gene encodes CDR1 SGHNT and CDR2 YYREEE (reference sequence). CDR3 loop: CASSSRQGARTGELFF. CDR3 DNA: TGTGCCAGCAGCTCCCGACAGGGGGCGCGGACCGGGGAGCTGTTTTTT.

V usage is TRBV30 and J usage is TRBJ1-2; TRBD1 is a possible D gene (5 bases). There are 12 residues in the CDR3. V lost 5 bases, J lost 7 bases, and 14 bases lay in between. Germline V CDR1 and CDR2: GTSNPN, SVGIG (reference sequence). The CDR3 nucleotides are TGTGCCTGGGATTTGCGGGGGTCTGGCTACACCTTC. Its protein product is CAWDLRGSGYTF.

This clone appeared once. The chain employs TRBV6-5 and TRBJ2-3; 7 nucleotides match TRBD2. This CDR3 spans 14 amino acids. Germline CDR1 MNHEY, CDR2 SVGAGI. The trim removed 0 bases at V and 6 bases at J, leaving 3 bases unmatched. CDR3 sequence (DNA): TGTGCCAGCAGTTACTCTCTAGCGGAGGATACGCAGTATTTT. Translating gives CASSYSLAEDTQYF.

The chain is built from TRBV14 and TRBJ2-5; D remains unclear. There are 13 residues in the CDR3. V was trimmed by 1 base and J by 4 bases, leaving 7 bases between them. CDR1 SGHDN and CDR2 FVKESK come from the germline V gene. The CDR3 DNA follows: TGTGCCAGCAGCCAAGGAGAGGCAGAGACCCAGTACTTC. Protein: CASSQGEAETQYF.

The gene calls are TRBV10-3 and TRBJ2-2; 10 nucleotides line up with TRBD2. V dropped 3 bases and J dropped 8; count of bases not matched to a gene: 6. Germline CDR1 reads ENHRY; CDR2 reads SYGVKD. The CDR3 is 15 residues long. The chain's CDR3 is CAISESGRAIGELFF. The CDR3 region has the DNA TGTGCCATCAGTGAAAGCGGGAGGGCCATAGGGGAGCTGTTTTTT.

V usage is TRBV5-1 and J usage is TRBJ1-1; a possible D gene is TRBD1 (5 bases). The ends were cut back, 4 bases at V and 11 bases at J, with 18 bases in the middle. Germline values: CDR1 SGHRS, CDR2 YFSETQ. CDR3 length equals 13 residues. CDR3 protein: CASSDGGHATAFF. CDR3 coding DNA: TGCGCCAGCAGCGATGGTGGACACGCGACGGCTTTCTTT.

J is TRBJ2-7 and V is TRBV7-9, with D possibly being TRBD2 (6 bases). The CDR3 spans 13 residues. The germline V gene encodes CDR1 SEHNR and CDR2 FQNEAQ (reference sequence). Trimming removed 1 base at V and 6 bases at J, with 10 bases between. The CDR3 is CASSLGQGGEQYV. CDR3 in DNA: TGTGCCAGCAGCTTAGGGCAGGGAGGCGAGCAGTACGTC.

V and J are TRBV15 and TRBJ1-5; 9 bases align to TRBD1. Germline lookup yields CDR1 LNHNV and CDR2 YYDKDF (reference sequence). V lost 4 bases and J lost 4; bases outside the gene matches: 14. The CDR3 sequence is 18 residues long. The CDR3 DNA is TGTGCCACCAGCAACCCGGGACAGGGAGATTGGGGGAATCAGCCCCAGCATTTT. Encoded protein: CATSNPGQGDWGNQPQHF.